This TCR beta chain was captured in a study of response to subunit inactivated influenza vaccine. Overall study results and limits: Authors suggested that a seasonal influenza vaccination recruits few new T cells each time.

Trimming cost V 1 base and J 5 bases; bases outside gene matches: 2. Germline-derived CDR1 and CDR2 are SGHTA and FQGNSA. The CDR3 spans 14 residues. Each CDR3 protein gets one entry after TCRdb re-called the RT-PCR reads with MiXCR. The data contain approximately 680,000 distinct CDR3 sequences, approximately 14% of them singletons. Comments on this clonotype: Its antigen is unidentified.

The chain joins TRBV7-2 to TRBJ2-4; 7 nucleotides agree with TRBD2. This TCR derives from a middle-aged man who received an inactivated influenza vaccine. This sample comprised PBMCs from blood, obtained 11 to 12 days after vaccination. This CDR3 reads CASSLGGSQNIQYF. In nucleotides, the CDR3 is TGTGCCAGCAGCTTAGGCGGGAGCCAAAACATTCAGTACTTC.